This TCR beta chain was profiled in a study of early T cells in non-severe SARS-CoV-2 infection. Across the study: Investigators sequenced bulk RNA drawn from unsorted whole blood, and chains remained unpaired. Study results and caveats: VDJdb matching skewed toward anti-spike CD8 responses, missing private and CD4 specificities.

Germline assignment: CDR1 SGHVS and CDR2 FQNEAQ. This CDR3 region has 13 residues. Trimming removed 5 bases at V and 2 bases at J, with 10 bases between. Note on this clonotype: Antigen specificity is unknown.

Each cDNA molecule carried a unique molecular identifier. MiXCR, run by TCRdb on the 5' RACE reads, gives a single entry per CDR3 protein. Of about 110,000 distinct CDR3 sequences listed, around 12% were seen once; the top ten hold around 4.1%. Sequenced material: whole blood, taken at baseline. The rearrangement uses TRBV7-8 and TRBJ2-7, with D unresolved. This sequence was found in an adult who was a healthcare worker with PCR-confirmed SARS-CoV-2 infection or an uninfected control (not recorded which). The CDR3 sequence is CASSPPWAYEQYF. CDR3 in DNA: TGTGCCAGCAGCCCTCCCTGGGCCTACGAGCAGTACTTC.